Here is one T cell receptor beta chain with its context. V lost 3 bases and J lost 9; bases outside the gene matches: 16. CDR3 length: 17 residues. Per the germline V gene, CDR1 is LNHDA and CDR2 is SQIVND (reference sequence). Participants came from fewer than 25 US areas, aged roughly 18 to 90 years. Cohort 3 donors were reported recovered after two negative PCRs, clearance, or symptom resolution. The source of the sample is a study of blood T cell repertoires in COVID-19. Across the whole study: Collection of acute and convalescent COVID-19 samples took place in the United States, Italy and Spain.

Generated by immunoSEQ multiplex PCR, the TCRdb table keeps only in-frame clones and is missing some. The top ten clones hold about 3.5% of a sample with 250,000 or so clones, 80% to 85% of them seen once. The sample was PBMCs or T cells enriched from blood (not recorded which). The clonotype originates from a man over 45 who had recovered from COVID-19. V is TRBV19 and J is TRBJ1-5, with 8 bases matching TRBD1. DNA of the CDR3: TGTGCCAGTAGTATGCCCGCCAATACAGGGGGGACGGGGCCCCAGCATTTT. It codes for CASSMPANTGGTGPQHF. Full variable domain (rest looked up from reference TRBV19 and TRBJ1-5): DGGITQSPKYLFRKEGQNVTLSCEQNLNHDAMYWYRQDPGQGLRLIYYSQIVNDFQKGDIAEGYSVSREKKESFPLTVTSAQKNPTAFYLCASSMPANTGGTGPQHFGDGTRLSIL.